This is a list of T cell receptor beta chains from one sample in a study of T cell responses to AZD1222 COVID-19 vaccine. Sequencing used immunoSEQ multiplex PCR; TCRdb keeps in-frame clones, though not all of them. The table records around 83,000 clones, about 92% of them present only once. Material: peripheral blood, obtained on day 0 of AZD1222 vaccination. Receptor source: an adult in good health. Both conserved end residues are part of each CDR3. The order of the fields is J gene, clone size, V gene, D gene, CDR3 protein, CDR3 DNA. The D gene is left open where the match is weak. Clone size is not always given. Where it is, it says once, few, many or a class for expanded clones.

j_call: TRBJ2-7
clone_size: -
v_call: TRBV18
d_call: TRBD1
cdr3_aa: CASSSPGQGGYEQYF
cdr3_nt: TGTGCCAGCTCGAGCCCGGGACAGGGGGGTTACGAGCAGTACTTC

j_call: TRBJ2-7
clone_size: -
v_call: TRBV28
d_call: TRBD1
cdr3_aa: CASSRTGFDQYF
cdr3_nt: TGTGCCAGCAGTCGGACAGGGTTCGACCAGTACTTC

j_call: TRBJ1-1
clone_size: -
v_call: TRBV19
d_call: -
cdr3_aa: CASSRGGEAGTEAFF
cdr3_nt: TGTGCCAGTAGCAGGGGCGGGGAGGCGGGCACTGAAGCTTTCTTT

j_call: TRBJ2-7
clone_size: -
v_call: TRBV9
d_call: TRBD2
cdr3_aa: CASSGGTGLAGGEQYF
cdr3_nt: TGTGCCAGCAGCGGCGGTACGGGACTAGCGGGAGGGGAGCAGTACTTC

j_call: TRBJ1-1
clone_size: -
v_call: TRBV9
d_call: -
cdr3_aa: CASSVDPRGTEAFF
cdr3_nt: TGTGCCAGCAGCGTCGACCCGCGTGGGACTGAAGCTTTCTTT

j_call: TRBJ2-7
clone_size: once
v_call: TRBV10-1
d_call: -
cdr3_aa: CASSAEGGRVYEQYF
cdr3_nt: TGCGCCAGCAGTGCTGAGGGGGGTCGTGTTTACGAGCAGTACTTC

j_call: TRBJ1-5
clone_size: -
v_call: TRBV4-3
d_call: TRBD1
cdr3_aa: CASSPSDRVNQPQHF
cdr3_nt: TGCGCCAGCAGCCCCTCAGACAGGGTCAATCAGCCCCAGCATTTT

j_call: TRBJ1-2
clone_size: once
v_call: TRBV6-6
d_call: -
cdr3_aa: CASSLMGYGYTF
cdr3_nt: TGTGCCAGCAGTCTTATGGGCTATGGCTACACCTTC

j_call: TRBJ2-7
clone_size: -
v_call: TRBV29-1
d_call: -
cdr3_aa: CSVEIGGYEQYF
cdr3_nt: TGCAGCGTTGAAATTGGCGGGTACGAGCAGTACTTC

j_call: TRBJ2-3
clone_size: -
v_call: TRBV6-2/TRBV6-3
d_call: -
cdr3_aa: CASSYDWNTQYF
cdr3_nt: TGTGCCAGCAGTTATGATTGGAATACGCAGTATTTT

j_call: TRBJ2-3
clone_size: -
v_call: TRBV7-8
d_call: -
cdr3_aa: CASSSHAGTATDTQYF
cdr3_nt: TGTGCCAGCAGCTCCCACGCCGGGACGGCCACAGATACGCAGTATTTT

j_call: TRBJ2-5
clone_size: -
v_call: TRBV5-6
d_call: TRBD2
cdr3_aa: CASSFPGGRETQYF
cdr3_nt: TGTGCCAGCAGCTTCCCCGGCGGGAGAGAGACCCAGTACTTC

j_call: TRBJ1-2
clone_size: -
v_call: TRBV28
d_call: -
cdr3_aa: CASTTRDGYTF
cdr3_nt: TGTGCCAGCACCACCAGGGACGGCTACACCTTC

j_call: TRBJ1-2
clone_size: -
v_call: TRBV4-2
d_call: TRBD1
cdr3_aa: CASSQEQGANYGYTF
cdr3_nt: TGTGCCAGCAGCCAAGAGCAGGGGGCGAACTATGGCTACACCTTC

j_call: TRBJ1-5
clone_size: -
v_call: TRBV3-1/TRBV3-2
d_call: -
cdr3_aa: CASSQDNSNQPQHF
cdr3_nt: TGTGCCAGCAGCCAGGACAATAGCAATCAGCCCCAGCATTTT

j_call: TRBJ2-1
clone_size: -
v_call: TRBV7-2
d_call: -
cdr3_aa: CASSSDPGLAPFEQFF
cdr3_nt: TGTGCCAGCAGCTCGGACCCGGGACTCGCCCCATTTGAGCAGTTCTTC

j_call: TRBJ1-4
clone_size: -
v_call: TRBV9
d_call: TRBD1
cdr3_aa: CASSVGTGNEKLFF
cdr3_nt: TGTGCCAGCAGCGTGGGGACAGGGAATGAAAAACTGTTTTTT

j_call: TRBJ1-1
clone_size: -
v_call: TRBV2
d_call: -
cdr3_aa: CASSYDGRSNTEAFF
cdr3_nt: TGTGCCAGCAGCTATGACGGACGATCGAACACTGAAGCTTTCTTT